A single sample gave rise to the 28 T cell receptor beta chains below, sequenced in a study of blood T cell repertoires in COVID-19. Some clones are missing from TCRdb's copy, which holds only in-frame ones; the method was immunoSEQ multiplex PCR. This sample carries approximately 97,000 clones, roughly 92% of them seen once, and the ten largest clones take 1.5% to 2.5%. The sample taken for sequencing was peripheral blood. These receptors originate from a woman between 50 and 59 years old with COVID-19, enrolled during active disease.

The gene calls are TRBV7-9 and TRBJ1-1; a possible D gene is TRBD1 (5 bases). V lost 3 bases and J lost 4, with 15 bases in between. The CDR3 has 15 residues. Looked up from germline, CDR1 is SEHNR and CDR2 is FQNEAQ (reference sequence). CDR3 sequence reads: CASSFVGGSGTEAFF. In DNA, the CDR3 is TGTGCCAGCAGCTTCGTCGGGGGGTCGGGCACTGAAGCTTTCTTT.

In this sample, this clone turned up once. The genes are TRBV10-3 and TRBJ2-1, with TRBD1 matching over 8 bases. The V segment lost 7 bases and the J segment 6 bases; nucleotides outside the gene matches: 8. The germline V gene has CDR1 ENHRY and CDR2 SYGVKD. CDR3 length: 14 residues. The CDR3 sequence is CAITPRTGSNEQFF. The CDR3 region has the DNA TGTGCCATCACCCCCCGGACAGGGTCCAATGAGCAGTTCTTC.

The J gene is TRBJ2-3, the V gene TRBV2; TRBD1 agrees at 10 bases. The CDR3 runs 16 residues. The J segment lost 1 base and the V segment lost 10 bases, leaving 11 bases of the junction unmatched. CDR1 and CDR2 from the germline V gene are SNHLY and FYNNEI. The CDR3 DNA is TGTGCCACCCCGGGACAGGGGCTTAGGGGCACAGATACGCAGTATTTT. Its protein is CATPGQGLRGTDTQYF.

The chain couples TRBV6-4 to TRBJ2-1; D is perhaps TRBD2 (6 bases). V dropped 4 bases and J dropped 0 bases, with 13 bases sitting between them. The V gene's germline CDR1 is MRHNA and CDR2 SNTAGT. The CDR3 is 16 residues long. The CDR3 bases are TGTGCCAGCAGTGGAAGCCCGGAGGGCTCCTACAATGAGCAGTTCTTC. It yields the protein CASSGSPEGSYNEQFF.

The V gene is TRBV6-2 or TRBV6-3, the J gene TRBJ1-1; the D gene is possibly TRBD1 (6 bases). This CDR3 is 15 amino acids long. Per the germline V gene, CDR1 is MNHEY and CDR2 is SVGEGT. The germline V and J ends were trimmed by 0 bases and 1 base, with 9 bases remaining between them. This CDR3 is CASSYSAGENTEAFF. The CDR3 region has the DNA TGTGCCAGCAGTTACTCTGCAGGGGAGAACACTGAAGCTTTCTTT.

The V gene is TRBV5-8, the J gene TRBJ2-1; the match to TRBD2 covers 12 bases. The V gene end was trimmed by 4 bases and the J gene end by 7 bases; junction bases not matched to a gene: 9. In germline, CDR1 is SGHTS, CDR2 YDEGEE. CDR3 length: 16 amino acids. CDR3 sequence reads: CASSVLAGGLGNEQFF. CDR3 nucleotides: TGTGCCAGCAGCGTCCTAGCGGGGGGGCTCGGGAATGAGCAGTTCTTC.

J is TRBJ1-2 and V is TRBV5-5; D is perhaps TRBD1 (6 bases). Germline V gene sequence: CDR1 SGHKS, CDR2 YYEKEE (reference sequence). This CDR3 has 13 residues. Trimming removed 4 bases from V and 4 bases from J, with 11 bases in between. The CDR3 protein is CASSAGVGYGYTF. The CDR3 DNA sequence: TGTGCCAGCAGCGCAGGGGTTGGCTATGGCTACACCTTC. Drawing the rest from reference TRBV5-5 and TRBJ1-2, the complete variable domain is DAGVTQSPTHLIKTRGQQVTLRCSPISGHKSVSWYQQVLGQGPQFIFQYYEKEERGRGNFPDRFSARQFPNYSSELNVNALLLGDSALYLCASSAGVGYGYTFGSGTRLTVV.

CDR3: CASTGGPNTEAFF. The CDR3 nucleotides read TGTGCCAGCACCGGAGGGCCGAACACTGAAGCTTTCTTT. The chain carries TRBV12-3 or TRBV12-4 and TRBJ1-1; D gene unclear. The CDR3 loop spans 13 amino acids. Trimming cost V 7 bases and J 1 base, with 10 bases left between them.

The chain uses TRBV19 and TRBJ2-5; TRBD2 is a possible D gene (6 bases). The germline V gene encodes CDR1 LNHDA and CDR2 SQIVND (reference sequence). The CDR3 length is 15 residues. Trimming removed 5 bases at V and 3 bases at J, with 16 bases between. CDR3 residues: CASSGGWRGEETQYF. The CDR3 bases are TGTGCCAGTAGTGGAGGGTGGCGGGGAGAAGAGACCCAGTACTTC.

The chain is built from TRBV19 and TRBJ1-1; D unclear. The CDR3 spans 13 residues. CDR1 is LNHDA and CDR2 is SQIVND in the germline V gene (reference sequence). V was cut by 7 bases and J by 5 bases, with 14 bases left in between. CDR3 in amino acids: CASTRRGITEAFF. In nucleotides, the CDR3 is TGTGCCAGTACCCGACGAGGGATAACTGAAGCTTTCTTT.

The chain joins TRBV27 to TRBJ2-6; 10 positions match TRBD1. The CDR3 has 16 residues. Trimming at V came to 6 bases and at J to 3 bases, leaving 5 bases not matched to a gene. Germline CDR1 and CDR2: MNHEY and SMNVEV (reference sequence). Here the CDR3 DNA reads TGTGCCAGCAGCCCGGGACAGGGGCTTGGGGCCAACGTCCTGACTTTC. Encoded protein: CASSPGQGLGANVLTF.

This clone appeared a single time. This chain links TRBV12-3 or TRBV12-4 with TRBJ2-7; D not resolved. The CDR3 is 13 residues long. Trimming shortened V by 5 bases and J by 4 bases, and 12 bases separated the two germline ends. CDR3 in amino acids: CASSISQPYEQYF. CDR3 in DNA: TGTGCCAGCAGTATATCACAGCCGTACGAGCAGTACTTC.

This clone was counted only a few times. This chain uses TRBV6-5 with TRBJ1-2, with no clear D. Germline CDR1 is MNHEY and CDR2 is SVGAGI. V shed 7 bases and J shed 2 bases, with 5 bases lying between them. The CDR3 sequence is 11 residues long. CDR3: CASTQNYGYTF. In DNA form, the CDR3 reads TGTGCCAGCACTCAGAACTATGGCTACACCTTC.

The chain recombines TRBV2 with TRBJ2-7; possibly TRBD1 for D (6 bases). Germline CDR1 and CDR2: SNHLY and FYNNEI. The CDR3 runs to 12 residues. Trimming removed 6 bases at V and 9 bases at J, with 15 bases between. The CDR3 DNA reads as TGTGCCAGCAGAGAGGACAGATTGGGGCAGTACGTC. It codes for CASREDRLGQYV.

The CDR3 DNA is TGTGCTAGTGGTTTGGGAACCTGGACAGGGACCAGCAATCAGCCCCAGCATTTT. Translating it yields CASGLGTWTGTSNQPQHF. The chain recombines TRBV12-5 with TRBJ1-5; 8 positions agree with TRBD1. The CDR3 has 18 amino acids. The J segment lost 1 base and the V segment lost 1 base, leaving 9 bases of the junction unmatched. The V gene's germline CDR1 is LGHNT and CDR2 FRNRAP.

The chain couples TRBV28 to TRBJ1-1; D gene uncertain. Deletions cut 4 bases from V and 11 bases from J, with 20 bases between. In germline, CDR1 is MDHEN, CDR2 SYDVKM. The CDR3 consists of 14 residues. The CDR3 bases are TGTGCCAGCAGTTCTGGCCCCGTGAGGGTGAGGGCTTTCTTT. It is translated as CASSSGPVRVRAFF.

The chain's CDR3 is CASSHRPVDIGNTIYF. CDR3 bases: TGCGCCAGCAGCCACCGGCCTGTGGACATTGGAAACACCATATATTTT. The rearrangement joins TRBV4-1 to TRBJ1-3; a weak D match, TRBD1 (5 bases). CDR3 length equals 16 residues. The V gene's germline CDR1 is MGHRA and CDR2 YSYEKL. Trimming stripped 3 bases from V and 3 bases from J, with 15 bases between.

The gene calls are TRBV5-8 and TRBJ1-4; D not certain. In germline, CDR1 is SGHTS, CDR2 YDEGEE. This CDR3 comprises 15 residues. V lost 3 bases and J lost 6, with 15 bases in between. The CDR3 region has the DNA TGTGCCAGCAGCTCTTACGGTACTTCTTATGAAAAACTGTTTTTT. Translating gives CASSSYGTSYEKLFF.

The chain employs TRBV5-6 and TRBJ1-2; 9 positions match TRBD1. The J segment lost 8 bases and the V segment lost 4 bases, leaving 9 bases of the junction unmatched. The V gene's germline CDR1 is SGHDT and CDR2 YYEEEE. The CDR3 length is 14 residues. The CDR3 protein is CASSRGQGKKGYTF. CDR3 sequence (DNA): TGTGCCAGCAGCAGGGGACAGGGTAAGAAGGGCTACACCTTC.

The J gene is TRBJ1-2, the V gene TRBV21-1. TRBV21-1 is assigned pseudogene status. The CDR3 covers 12 residues. DNA of the CDR3: TGTGCCAGCAGCACACTTAACTATGGCTACACCTTC. The encoded protein is CASSTLNYGYTF.

This clone was seen once. J is TRBJ1-2 and V is TRBV28; D not resolved. CDR1 and CDR2 from the germline V gene are MDHEN and SYDVKM. This CDR3 contains 15 residues. V lost 5 bases to trimming and J lost 1 base, with 14 bases between them. The CDR3 sequence is CASSPGQLLNYGYTF. CDR3 nucleotide sequence: TGTGCCAGCAGTCCGGGTCAGCTTCTTAACTATGGCTACACCTTC.

The chain couples TRBV19 to TRBJ1-6; 7 nucleotides agree with TRBD1. This CDR3 comprises 15 residues. With V trimmed by 1 base and J by 7 bases, 4 bases remained unmatched. Looked up from germline, CDR1 is LNHDA and CDR2 is SQIVND (reference sequence). The DNA of the CDR3 is TGTGCCAGTAGTATAGGGGTCAGGGGGAATTCACCCCTCCACTTT. This gives the protein CASSIGVRGNSPLHF.

The V call is TRBV4-1, the J call TRBJ2-1; D remains unclear. The CDR3 extends over 11 amino acids. V lost 2 bases, J lost 7 bases, and 3 bases lay in between. Looked up from germline, CDR1 is MGHRA and CDR2 is YSYEKL. The DNA of the CDR3 is TGCGCCAGCAGCCAATATAATGAGCAGTTCTTC. Its translation is CASSQYNEQFF.

This chain uses TRBV10-3 with TRBJ1-2, with 7 nucleotides matching TRBD1. Per germline, CDR1 ENHRY and CDR2 SYGVKD. The CDR3 runs to 14 residues. V dropped 0 bases and J dropped 8; count of bases not matched to a gene: 6. CDR3 amino acids: CAISESTGVSGYTF. The CDR3 DNA is TGTGCCATCAGTGAGTCAACAGGGGTATCCGGCTACACCTTC.

The rearrangement links TRBV15 to TRBJ1-5; TRBD1 matches at 7 bases. The junction had 4 bases not matched to a gene; V was cut back by 0 bases and J by 5 bases. This CDR3 comprises 15 residues. The germline gives CDR1 LNHNV, CDR2 YYDKDF (reference sequence). The CDR3 DNA follows: TGTGCCACCAGCAGAGAGGAGACAGGGCATCAGCCCCAGCATTTT. It is translated as CATSREETGHQPQHF.

This clone occurred once. The chain links TRBV12-3 or TRBV12-4 to TRBJ1-1; D remains ambiguous. This CDR3 is built from 11 residues. The V end lost 7 bases, the J end lost 0 bases, and 3 bases lay between the germline ends. The CDR3 loop reads CASTVNTEAFF. In DNA, the CDR3 is TGTGCCAGCACTGTGAACACTGAAGCTTTCTTT.

V usage is TRBV2 and J usage is TRBJ2-3, with D tentatively TRBD1 (6 bases). Looked up from germline, CDR1 is SNHLY and CDR2 is FYNNEI. Trimming removed 6 bases from V and 5 bases from J, with 15 bases in between. The CDR3 sequence is 14 residues long. CDR3 protein: CASRIQGFGDTQYF. The CDR3 bases are TGTGCCAGCAGGATACAGGGATTTGGAGATACGCAGTATTTT. The variable domain in full, completed from reference TRBV2 and TRBJ2-3, reads EPEVTQTPSHQVTQMGQEVILRCVPISNHLYFYWYRQILGQKVEFLVSFYNNEISEKSEIFDDQFSVERPDGSNFTLKIRSTKLEDSAMYFCASRIQGFGDTQYFGPGTRLTVL.

V and J are TRBV6-5 and TRBJ1-1; 8 nucleotides line up with TRBD1. From germline, CDR1 is MNHEY and CDR2 SVGAGI. There are 13 residues in the CDR3. The V and J ends lost 6 bases and 8 bases, in that order; junction bases with no gene match: 8. The CDR3: CASRSRGQREAFF. CDR3 sequence (DNA): TGTGCCAGCAGATCCAGGGGGCAGCGCGAAGCTTTCTTT.